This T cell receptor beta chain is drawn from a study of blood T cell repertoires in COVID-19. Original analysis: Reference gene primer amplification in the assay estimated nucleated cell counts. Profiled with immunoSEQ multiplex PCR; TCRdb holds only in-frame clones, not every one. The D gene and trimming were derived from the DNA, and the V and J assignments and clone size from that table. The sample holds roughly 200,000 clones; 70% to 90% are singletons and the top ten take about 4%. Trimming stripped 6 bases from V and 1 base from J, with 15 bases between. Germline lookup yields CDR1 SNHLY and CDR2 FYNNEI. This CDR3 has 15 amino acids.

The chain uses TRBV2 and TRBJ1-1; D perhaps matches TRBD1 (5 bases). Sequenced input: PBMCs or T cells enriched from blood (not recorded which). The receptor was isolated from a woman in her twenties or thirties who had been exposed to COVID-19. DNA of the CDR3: TGTGCCAGCAGAGGTACAGGCCTCGGGAACACTGAAGCTTTCTTT. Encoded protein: CASRGTGLGNTEAFF. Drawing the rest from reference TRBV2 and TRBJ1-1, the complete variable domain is EPEVTQTPSHQVTQMGQEVILRCVPISNHLYFYWYRQILGQKVEFLVSFYNNEISEKSEIFDDQFSVERPDGSNFTLKIRSTKLEDSAMYFCASRGTGLGNTEAFFGQGTRLTVV.